The present TCR beta chain was sequenced within a study of blood T cells in healthy people across ages. General study points: When set beside aged donors, long-lived donors presented more naive CD4+ cells and higher diversity.

V lost 1 base, J lost 4 bases, and 13 bases lay in between. The CDR3 length is 15 residues. In germline, CDR1 is DFQATT, CDR2 SNEGSKA (reference sequence). As concerns this clonotype: No antigen is known for it.

Using a J-beta primer mix together with a sample-barcoded 5' primer, a second PCR was run for roughly 6 to 12 cycles. TCRdb reprocessed the 5' RACE reads with MiXCR, giving one entry per CDR3 protein. The data contain nearly 1 million distinct CDR3 sequences, 51% of them singletons. The source material was blood. V is TRBV20-1 and J is TRBJ2-2, with D possibly matching TRBD1 (5 bases). The origin of this receptor is a woman aged 60-75 years in good health. CDR3 sequence: CSARAERGSTGELFF. The CDR3 DNA sequence: TGCAGTGCTAGAGCTGAAAGGGGAAGCACCGGGGAGCTGTTTTTT.